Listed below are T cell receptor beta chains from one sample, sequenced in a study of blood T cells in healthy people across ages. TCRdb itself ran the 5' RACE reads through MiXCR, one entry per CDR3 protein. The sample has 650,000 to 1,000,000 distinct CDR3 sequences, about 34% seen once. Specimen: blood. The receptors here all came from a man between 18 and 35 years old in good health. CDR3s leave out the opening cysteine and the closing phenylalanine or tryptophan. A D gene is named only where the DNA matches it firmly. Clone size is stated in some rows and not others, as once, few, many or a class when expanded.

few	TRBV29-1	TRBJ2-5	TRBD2	SVLLAGGIQETQY
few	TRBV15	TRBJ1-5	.	ATSRDPGANQPQH
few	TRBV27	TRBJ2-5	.	ASSLSARQTQY
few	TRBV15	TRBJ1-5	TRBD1	ATSRDLAGQGLSQPQH
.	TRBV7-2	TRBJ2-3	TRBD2	ASSSGLAAQY
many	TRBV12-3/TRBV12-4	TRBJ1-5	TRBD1	ASSRGQANQPQH
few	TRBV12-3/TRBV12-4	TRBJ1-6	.	ASSSYLMNSPPH
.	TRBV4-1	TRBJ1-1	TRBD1	ASSPRPGTGVSTEAF
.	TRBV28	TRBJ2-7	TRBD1	ASRLGQRRYEQY
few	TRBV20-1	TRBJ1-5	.	SARGGDYSNQPQH
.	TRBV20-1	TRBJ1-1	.	SARDDSRNTEAF
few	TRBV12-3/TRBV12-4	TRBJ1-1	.	ASRLGAEAF
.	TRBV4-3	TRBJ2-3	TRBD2	ASSQTTSGGMNPDTQY
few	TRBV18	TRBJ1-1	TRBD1	RTGDVNTEAF
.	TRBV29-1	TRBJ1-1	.	SVVQGNMNTEAF
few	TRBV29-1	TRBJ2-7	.	SFEGPSGAYEQY
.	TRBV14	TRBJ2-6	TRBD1	ASSPLQGDSGANVLT
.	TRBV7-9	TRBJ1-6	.	ASSLAGGYSPLH
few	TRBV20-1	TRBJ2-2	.	SARGHIPGELF
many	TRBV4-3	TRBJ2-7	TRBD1	ASSQARGQGPPYEQY
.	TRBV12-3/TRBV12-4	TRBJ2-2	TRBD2	ASRSGGTNTGGLF
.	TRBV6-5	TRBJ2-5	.	ASSGLTETQY
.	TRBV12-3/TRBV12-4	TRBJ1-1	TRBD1	ASSAGQKNTEAF
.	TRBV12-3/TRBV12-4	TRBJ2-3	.	ASSFGQGRADTQY
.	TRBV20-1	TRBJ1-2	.	SARGDVGAANYGYT
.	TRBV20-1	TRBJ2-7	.	SAAGPQDEQY
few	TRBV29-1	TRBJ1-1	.	SLRGDRGTEAF
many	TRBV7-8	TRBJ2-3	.	ASSSTGRADTQY
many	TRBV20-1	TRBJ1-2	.	SAREGRGDYGYT
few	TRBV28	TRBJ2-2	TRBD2	ASSFPSGAITGELF
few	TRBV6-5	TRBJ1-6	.	ASSGTPNSPLH
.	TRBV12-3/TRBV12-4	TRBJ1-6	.	ASSQFSCNSPLH
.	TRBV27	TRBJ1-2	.	ASSSLDWAHYGYI
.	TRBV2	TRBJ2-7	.	ASSVYRASEQY
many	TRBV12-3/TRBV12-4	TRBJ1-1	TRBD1	ASWGTANTEAF
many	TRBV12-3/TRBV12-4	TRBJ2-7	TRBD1	ASTTTGGDEQY
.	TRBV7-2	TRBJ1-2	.	ASSPPTRNNYGYT
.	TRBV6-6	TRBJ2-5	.	ASSYSTWNEQY
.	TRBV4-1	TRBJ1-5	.	ASSQASGLIGGQPQH
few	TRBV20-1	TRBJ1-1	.	SARDSQSWNTEAF
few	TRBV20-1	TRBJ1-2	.	SARDWAESSYGYT
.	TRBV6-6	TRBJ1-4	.	ASNKDEKLF
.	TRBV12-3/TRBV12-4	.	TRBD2	ASRPSGEYNEQY
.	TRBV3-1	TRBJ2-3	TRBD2	ASSQLSGGALDTQY
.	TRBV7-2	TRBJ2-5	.	ASSLVRPPYYNEQY
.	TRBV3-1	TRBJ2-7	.	ASSPGRVSEQY